A selection of T cell receptor beta chains follows, all from one sample in a study of blood T cell repertoires in COVID-19. Profiled with immunoSEQ multiplex PCR; TCRdb holds only in-frame clones, not every one. The profile shows under 200,000 clones, around 82% of them singletons. The material sequenced was peripheral blood. These receptors were collected from a woman at least 80 years old with acute or convalescent COVID-19. Each CDR3 is given with its conserved first and last residue. Some rows mark clone size as missing; the rest say once, few, many or name a class of expanded clone.

CASSYLGPSTDTQYF	TRBJ2-3	-	TRBV6-2/TRBV6-3
CASSPRGQSSYEQYF	TRBJ2-7	-	TRBV18
CASSLAGPDTQYF	TRBJ2-3	-	TRBV11-2
CASSSVTGANSPLHF	TRBJ1-6	-	TRBV7-9
CASTPSPGLYNEQFF	TRBJ2-1	few	TRBV5-1
CASSLDSGVAGELFF	TRBJ2-2	-	TRBV5-4
CASSSTGTEINSPLHF	TRBJ1-6	-	TRBV7-2
CASSSAPPTGATSTDTQYF	TRBJ2-3	-	TRBV5-1
CASSGSRSLVRGEQFF	TRBJ2-1	-	TRBV2
CASGGQFTGELFF	TRBJ2-2	-	TRBV2
CASSIHQGLGEAFF	TRBJ1-1	few	TRBV19
CASSMGQGNEKLFF	TRBJ1-4	-	TRBV2
CASKEGISGANVLTF	TRBJ2-6	-	TRBV19
CASSLDRGNTEAFF	TRBJ1-1	-	TRBV5-1
CASSLDRVNSPLHF	TRBJ1-6	-	TRBV7-3
CASRQWGGSSTGELFF	TRBJ2-2	-	TRBV27
CASSLGQVTDTQYF	TRBJ2-3	few	TRBV6-2/TRBV6-3
CASSQDGDSSYEQYF	TRBJ2-7	few	TRBV4-2
CASNAGGKNTEAFF	TRBJ1-1	-	TRBV6-5
CASSENLQRNYGYTF	TRBJ1-2	-	TRBV6-1
CATSRDYREGNTIYF	TRBJ1-3	-	TRBV15
CASSLDPGQVLFF	TRBJ1-4	-	TRBV5-1
CASSSTGSGDQPQHF	TRBJ1-5	once	TRBV6-5
CASSLIAGEEYEQYF	TRBJ2-7	few	TRBV5-1
CASNLDRASYEQYF	TRBJ2-7	-	TRBV28